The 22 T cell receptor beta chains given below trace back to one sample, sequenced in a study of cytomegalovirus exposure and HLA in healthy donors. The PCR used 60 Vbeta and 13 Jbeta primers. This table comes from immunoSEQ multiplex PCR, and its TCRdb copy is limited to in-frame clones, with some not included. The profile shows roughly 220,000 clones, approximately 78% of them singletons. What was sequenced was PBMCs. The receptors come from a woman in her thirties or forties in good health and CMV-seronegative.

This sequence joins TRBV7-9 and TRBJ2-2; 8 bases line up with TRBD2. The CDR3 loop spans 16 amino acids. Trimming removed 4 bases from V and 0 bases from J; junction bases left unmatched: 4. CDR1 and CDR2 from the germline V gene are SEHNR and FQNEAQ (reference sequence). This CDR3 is CASSSTLAANTGELFF. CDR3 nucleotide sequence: TGTGCCAGCAGCTCCACACTAGCGGCGAACACCGGGGAGCTGTTTTTT. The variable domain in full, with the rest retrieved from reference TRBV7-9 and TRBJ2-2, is DTGVSQNPRHKITKRGQNVTFRCDPISEHNRLYWYRQTLGQGPEFLTYFQNEAQLEKSRLLSDRFSAERPKGSFSTLEIQRTEQGDSAMYLCASSSTLAANTGELFFGEGSRLTVL.

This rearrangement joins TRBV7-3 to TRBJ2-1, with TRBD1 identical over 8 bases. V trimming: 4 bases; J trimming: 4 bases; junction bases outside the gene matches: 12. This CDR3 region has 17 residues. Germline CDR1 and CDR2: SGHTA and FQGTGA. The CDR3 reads CASSSSQGAVKYNEQFF. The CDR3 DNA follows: TGTGCCAGCAGCTCTAGCCAGGGGGCGGTGAAGTACAATGAGCAGTTCTTC.

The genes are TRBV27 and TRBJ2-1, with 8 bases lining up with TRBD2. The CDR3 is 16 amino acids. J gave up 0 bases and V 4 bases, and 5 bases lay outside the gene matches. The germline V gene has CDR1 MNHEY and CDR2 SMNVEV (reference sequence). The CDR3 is CASSSTLAGSYNEQFF. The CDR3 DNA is TGTGCCAGCAGTTCCACTCTAGCGGGCTCCTACAATGAGCAGTTCTTC.

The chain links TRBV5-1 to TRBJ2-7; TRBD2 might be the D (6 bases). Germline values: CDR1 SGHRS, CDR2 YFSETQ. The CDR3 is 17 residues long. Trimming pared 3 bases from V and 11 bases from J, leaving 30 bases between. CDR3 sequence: CASSSGLTASSAVEEYF. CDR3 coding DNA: TGCGCCAGCAGCTCGGGACTTACCGCATCCTCCGCCGTGGAGGAGTACTTC.

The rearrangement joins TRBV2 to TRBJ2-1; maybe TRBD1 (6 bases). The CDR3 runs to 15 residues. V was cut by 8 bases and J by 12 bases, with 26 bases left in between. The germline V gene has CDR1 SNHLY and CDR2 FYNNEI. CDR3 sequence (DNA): TGTGCCAGCGAACTATCTAGACAAGGGGGTGTCCGGCAGTTCTTC. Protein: CASELSRQGGVRQFF.

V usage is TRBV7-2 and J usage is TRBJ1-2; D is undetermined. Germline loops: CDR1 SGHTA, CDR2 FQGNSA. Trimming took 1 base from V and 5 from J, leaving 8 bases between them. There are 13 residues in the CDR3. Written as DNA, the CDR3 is TGTGCCAGCAGCTTAGTAGCGGGTTATGGCTACACCTTC. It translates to CASSLVAGYGYTF.

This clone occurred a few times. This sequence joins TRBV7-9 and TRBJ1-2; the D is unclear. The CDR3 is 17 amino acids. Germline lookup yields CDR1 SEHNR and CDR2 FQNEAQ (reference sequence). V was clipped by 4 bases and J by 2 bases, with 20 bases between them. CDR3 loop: CASSSHQLLTENYGYTF. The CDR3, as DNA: TGTGCCAGCAGCTCCCACCAACTACTAACGGAGAACTATGGCTACACCTTC.

The CDR3 sequence is CASSLIGGGSHMNTEAFF. The CDR3 nucleotides are TGTGCCAGCAGCTTGATTGGGGGGGGTTCCCACATGAACACTGAAGCTTTCTTT. The chain couples TRBV11-2 to TRBJ1-1, with D maybe TRBD1 (5 bases). The ends were cut back, 3 bases at V and 0 bases at J, with 20 bases in the middle. CDR1 is SGHAT and CDR2 is FQNNGV in the germline V gene. The CDR3 totals 18 residues.

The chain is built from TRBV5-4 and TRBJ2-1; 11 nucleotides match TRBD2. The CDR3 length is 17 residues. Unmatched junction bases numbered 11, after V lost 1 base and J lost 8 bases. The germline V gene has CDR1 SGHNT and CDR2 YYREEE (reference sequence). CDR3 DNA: TGTGCCAGCAGCTTGACGGTGGTGGGACTAGCGGTTCATGAGCAGTTCTTC. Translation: CASSLTVVGLAVHEQFF.

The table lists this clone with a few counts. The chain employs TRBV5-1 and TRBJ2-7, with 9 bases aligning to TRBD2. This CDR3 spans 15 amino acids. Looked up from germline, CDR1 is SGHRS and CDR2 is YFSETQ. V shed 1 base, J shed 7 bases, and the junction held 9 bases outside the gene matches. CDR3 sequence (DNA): TGCGCCAGCAGCTTGTTCTCCGGCGGGAGGGTAGAGCAGTACTTC. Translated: CASSLFSGGRVEQYF.

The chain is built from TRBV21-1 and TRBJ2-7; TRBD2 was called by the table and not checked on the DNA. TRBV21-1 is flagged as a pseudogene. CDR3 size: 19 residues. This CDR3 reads CASSKVLSGRGSPSYEQYF. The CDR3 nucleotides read TGTGCCAGCAGCAAAGTCCTTTCAGGACGAGGGTCCCCCTCCTACGAGCAGTACTTC.

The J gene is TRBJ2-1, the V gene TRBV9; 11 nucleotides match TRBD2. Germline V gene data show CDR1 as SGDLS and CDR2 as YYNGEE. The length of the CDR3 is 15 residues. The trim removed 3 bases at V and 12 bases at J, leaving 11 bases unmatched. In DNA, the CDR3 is TGTGCCAGCAGCGAGGACGGTAGCGGGAGGGCCGGGCAGTTCTTC. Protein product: CASSEDGSGRAGQFF. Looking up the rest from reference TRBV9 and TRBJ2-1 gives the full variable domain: DSGVTQTPKHLITATGQRVTLRCSPRSGDLSVYWYQQSLDQGLQFLIQYYNGEERAKGNILERFSAQQFPDLHSELNLSSLELGDSALYFCASSEDGSGRAGQFFGPGTRLTVL.

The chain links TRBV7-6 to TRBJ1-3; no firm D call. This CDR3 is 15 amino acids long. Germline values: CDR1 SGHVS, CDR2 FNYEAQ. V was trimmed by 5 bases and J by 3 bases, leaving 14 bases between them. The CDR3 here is CASSRASGFGNTIYF. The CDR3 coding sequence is TGTGCCAGCAGCCGCGCGTCAGGCTTTGGAAACACCATATATTTT.

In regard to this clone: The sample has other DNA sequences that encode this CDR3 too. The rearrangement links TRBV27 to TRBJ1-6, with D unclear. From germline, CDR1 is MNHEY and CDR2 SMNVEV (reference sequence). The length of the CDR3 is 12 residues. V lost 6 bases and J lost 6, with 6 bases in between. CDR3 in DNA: TGTGCCAGCAGCCTCCTTAATTCACCCCTCCACTTT. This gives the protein CASSLLNSPLHF.

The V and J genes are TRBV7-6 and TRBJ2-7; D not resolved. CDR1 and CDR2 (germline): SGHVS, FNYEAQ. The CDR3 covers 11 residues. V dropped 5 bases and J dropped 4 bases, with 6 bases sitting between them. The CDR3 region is CASSPTYEQYF. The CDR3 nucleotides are TGTGCCAGCAGCCCGACTTACGAGCAGTACTTC.

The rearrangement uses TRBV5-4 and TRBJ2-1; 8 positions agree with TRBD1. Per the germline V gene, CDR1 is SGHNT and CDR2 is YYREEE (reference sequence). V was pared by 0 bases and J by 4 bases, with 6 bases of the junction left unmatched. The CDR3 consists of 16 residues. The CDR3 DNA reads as TGTGCCAGCAGCTTGGGGACAGGGCTACTTTACAATGAGCAGTTCTTC. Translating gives CASSLGTGLLYNEQFF.

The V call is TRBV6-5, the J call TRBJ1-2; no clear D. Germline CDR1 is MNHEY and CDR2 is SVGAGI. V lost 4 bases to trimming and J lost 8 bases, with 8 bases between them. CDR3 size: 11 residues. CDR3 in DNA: TGTGCCAGCAGTTCCCTTTCCGGCTACACCTTC. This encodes CASSSLSGYTF.

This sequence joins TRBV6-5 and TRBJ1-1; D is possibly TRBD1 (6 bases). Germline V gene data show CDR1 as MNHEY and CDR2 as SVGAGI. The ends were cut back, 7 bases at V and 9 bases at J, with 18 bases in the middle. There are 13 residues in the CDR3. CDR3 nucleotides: TGTGCCAGCAAACCAACAGGGCGATCACAAGCTTTCTTT. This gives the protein CASKPTGRSQAFF.

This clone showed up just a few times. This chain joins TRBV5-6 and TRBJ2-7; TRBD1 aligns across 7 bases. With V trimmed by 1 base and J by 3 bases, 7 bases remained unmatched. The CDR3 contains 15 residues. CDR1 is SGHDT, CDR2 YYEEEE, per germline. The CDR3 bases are TGTGCCAGCAGCTTGATCAGGGGGTTAGGCTACGAGCAGTACTTC. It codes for CASSLIRGLGYEQYF.

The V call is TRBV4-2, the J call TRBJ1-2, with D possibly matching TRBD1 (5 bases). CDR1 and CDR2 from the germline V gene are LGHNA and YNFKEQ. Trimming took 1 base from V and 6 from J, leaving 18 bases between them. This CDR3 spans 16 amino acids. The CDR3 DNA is TGTGCCAGCAGCCAAGTCTTCCGGACACGCTTGAATGGCTACACCTTC. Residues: CASSQVFRTRLNGYTF.

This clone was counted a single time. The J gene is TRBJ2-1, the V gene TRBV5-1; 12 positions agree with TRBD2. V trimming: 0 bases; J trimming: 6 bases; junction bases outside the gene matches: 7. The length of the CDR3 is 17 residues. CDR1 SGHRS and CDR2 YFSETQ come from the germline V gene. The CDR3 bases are TGCGCCAGCAGCTTGGAGTCGCCGGGACTAGCGGGCAATGAGCAGTTCTTC. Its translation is CASSLESPGLAGNEQFF.

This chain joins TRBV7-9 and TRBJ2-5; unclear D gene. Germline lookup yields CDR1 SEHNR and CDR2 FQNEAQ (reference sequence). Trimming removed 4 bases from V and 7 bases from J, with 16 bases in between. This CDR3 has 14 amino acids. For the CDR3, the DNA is TGTGCCAGCAGCTACCTTTCTAGAATAGGGACCCAGTACTTC. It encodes CASSYLSRIGTQYF. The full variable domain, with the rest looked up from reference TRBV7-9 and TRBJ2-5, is DTGVSQNPRHKITKRGQNVTFRCDPISEHNRLYWYRQTLGQGPEFLTYFQNEAQLEKSRLLSDRFSAERPKGSFSTLEIQRTEQGDSAMYLCASSYLSRIGTQYFGPGTRLLVL.